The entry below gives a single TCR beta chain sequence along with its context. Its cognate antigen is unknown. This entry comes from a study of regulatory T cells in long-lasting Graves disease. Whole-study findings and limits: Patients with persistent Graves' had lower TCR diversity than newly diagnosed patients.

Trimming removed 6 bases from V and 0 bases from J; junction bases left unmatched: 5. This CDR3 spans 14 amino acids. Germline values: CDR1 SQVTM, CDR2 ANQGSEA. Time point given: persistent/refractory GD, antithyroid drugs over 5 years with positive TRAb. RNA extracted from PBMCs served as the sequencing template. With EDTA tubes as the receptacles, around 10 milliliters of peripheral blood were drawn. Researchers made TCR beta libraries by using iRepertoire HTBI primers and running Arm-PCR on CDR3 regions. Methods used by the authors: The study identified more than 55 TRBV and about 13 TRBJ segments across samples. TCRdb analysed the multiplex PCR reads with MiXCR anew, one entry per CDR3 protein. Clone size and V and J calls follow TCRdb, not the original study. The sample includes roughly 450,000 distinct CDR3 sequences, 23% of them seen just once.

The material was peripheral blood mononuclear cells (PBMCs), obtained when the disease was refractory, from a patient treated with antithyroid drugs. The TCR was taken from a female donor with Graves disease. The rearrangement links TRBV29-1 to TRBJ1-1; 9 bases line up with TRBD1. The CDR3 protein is CSVGTGLMNTEAFF. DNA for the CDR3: TGCAGCGTCGGGACAGGGCTTATGAACACTGAAGCTTTCTTT.